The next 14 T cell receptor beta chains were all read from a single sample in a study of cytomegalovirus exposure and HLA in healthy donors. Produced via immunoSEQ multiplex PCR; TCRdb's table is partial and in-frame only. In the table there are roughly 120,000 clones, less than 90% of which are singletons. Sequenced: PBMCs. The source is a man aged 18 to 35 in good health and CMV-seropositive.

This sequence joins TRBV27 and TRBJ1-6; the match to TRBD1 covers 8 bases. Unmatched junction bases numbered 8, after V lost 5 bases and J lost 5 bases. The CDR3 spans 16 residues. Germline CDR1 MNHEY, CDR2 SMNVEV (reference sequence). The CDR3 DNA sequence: TGTGCCAGCAGTCCCCGGACAGGGCCTAATAATTCACCCCTCCACTTT. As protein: CASSPRTGPNNSPLHF.

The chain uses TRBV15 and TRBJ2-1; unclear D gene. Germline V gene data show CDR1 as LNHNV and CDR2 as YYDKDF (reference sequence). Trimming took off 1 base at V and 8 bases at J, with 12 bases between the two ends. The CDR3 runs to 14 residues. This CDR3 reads CATSRVRPGDEQFF. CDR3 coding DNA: TGTGCCACCAGCAGAGTACGCCCAGGCGATGAGCAGTTCTTC.

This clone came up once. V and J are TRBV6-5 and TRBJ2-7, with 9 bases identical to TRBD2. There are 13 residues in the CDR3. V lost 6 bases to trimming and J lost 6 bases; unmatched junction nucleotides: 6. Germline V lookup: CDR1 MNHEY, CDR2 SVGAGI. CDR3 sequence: CASRERGAPEQYF. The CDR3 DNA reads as TGTGCCAGCAGGGAGCGGGGGGCCCCCGAGCAGTACTTC.

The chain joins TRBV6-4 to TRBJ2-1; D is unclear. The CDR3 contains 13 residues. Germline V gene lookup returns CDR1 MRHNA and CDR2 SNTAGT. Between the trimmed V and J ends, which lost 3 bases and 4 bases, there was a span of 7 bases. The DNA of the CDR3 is TGTGCCAGCAGTGAAGTGGAGTACAATGAGCAGTTCTTC. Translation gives CASSEVEYNEQFF.

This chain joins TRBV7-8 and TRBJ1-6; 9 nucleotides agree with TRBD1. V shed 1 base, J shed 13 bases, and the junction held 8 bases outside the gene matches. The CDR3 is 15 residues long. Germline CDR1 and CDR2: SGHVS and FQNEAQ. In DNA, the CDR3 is TGTGCCAGCAGCTTAGACAGGGGGCCTTCATACCCCCTCCACTTT. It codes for CASSLDRGPSYPLHF. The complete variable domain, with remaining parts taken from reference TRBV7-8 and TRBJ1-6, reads GAGVSQSPRYKVAKRGQDVALRCDPISGHVSLFWYQQALGQGPEFLTYFQNEAQLDKSGLPSDRFFAERPEGSVSTLKIQRTQQEDSAVYLCASSLDRGPSYPLHFGNGTRLTVT.

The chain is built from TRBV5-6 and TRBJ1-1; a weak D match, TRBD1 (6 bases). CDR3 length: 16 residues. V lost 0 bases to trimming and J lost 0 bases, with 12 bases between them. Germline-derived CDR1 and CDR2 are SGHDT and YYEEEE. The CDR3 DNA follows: TGTGCCAGCAGCTTGGCGGGGACACATATGAACACTGAAGCTTTCTTT. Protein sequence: CASSLAGTHMNTEAFF.

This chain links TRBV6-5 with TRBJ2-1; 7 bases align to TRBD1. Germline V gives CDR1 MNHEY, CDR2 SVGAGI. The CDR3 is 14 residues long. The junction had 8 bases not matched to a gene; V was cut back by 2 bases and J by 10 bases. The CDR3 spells CASSYTGTRGEQFF. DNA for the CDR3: TGTGCCAGCAGTTACACAGGGACCAGGGGGGAGCAGTTCTTC.

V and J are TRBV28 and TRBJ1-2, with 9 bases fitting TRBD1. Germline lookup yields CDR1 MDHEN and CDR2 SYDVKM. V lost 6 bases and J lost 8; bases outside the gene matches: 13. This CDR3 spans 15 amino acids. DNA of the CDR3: TGTGCCAGCAGAGCTCCCTTGGACAGGGGAGCCGGCTACACCTTC. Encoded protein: CASRAPLDRGAGYTF.

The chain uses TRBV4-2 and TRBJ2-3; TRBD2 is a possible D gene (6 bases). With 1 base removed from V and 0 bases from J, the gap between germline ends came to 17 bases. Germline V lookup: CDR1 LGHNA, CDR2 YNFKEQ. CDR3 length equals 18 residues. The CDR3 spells CASSQAVSGSDSTDTQYF. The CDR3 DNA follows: TGTGCCAGCAGCCAAGCGGTAAGCGGGTCGGATAGCACAGATACGCAGTATTTT.

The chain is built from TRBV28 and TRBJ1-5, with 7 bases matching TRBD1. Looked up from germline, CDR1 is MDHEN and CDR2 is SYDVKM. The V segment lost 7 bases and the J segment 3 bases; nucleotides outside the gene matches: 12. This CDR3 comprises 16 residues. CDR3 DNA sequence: TGTGCCAGCAACGACGTAACCGGACAGGACAATCAGCCCCAGCATTTT. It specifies CASNDVTGQDNQPQHF.

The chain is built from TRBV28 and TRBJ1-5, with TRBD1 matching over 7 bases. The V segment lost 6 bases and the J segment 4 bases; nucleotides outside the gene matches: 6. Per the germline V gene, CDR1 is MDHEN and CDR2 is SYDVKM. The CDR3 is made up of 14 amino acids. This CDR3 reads CASRKGAANQPQHF. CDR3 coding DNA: TGTGCCAGCAGAAAGGGGGCAGCAAATCAGCCCCAGCATTTT.

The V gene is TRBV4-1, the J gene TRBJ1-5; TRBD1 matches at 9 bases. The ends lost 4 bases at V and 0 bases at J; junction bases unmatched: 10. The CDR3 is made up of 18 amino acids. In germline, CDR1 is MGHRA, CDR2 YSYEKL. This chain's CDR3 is CASSPSGQGPNSNQPQHF. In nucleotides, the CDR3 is TGCGCCAGCAGCCCCTCCGGACAGGGGCCTAATAGCAATCAGCCCCAGCATTTT.

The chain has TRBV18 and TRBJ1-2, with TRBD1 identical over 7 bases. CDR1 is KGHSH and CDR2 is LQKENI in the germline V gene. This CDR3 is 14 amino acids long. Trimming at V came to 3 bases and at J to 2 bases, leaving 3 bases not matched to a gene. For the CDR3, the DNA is TGTGCCAGCTCACCGGGACAGCTGAACTATGGCTACACCTTC. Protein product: CASSPGQLNYGYTF.

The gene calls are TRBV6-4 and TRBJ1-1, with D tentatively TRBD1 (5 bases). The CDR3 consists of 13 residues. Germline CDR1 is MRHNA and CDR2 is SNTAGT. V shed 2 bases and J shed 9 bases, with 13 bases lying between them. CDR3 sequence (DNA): TGTGCCAGCAGTGACCAAGGGGTAGGGCAAGCTTTCTTT. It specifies CASSDQGVGQAFF.